The rows below give T cell receptor beta chains drawn from one sample of a study of immune cell composition in non-small cell lung cancer. The data were produced by immunoSEQ multiplex PCR, yet TCRdb's version contains in-frame clones alone and is incomplete. The sample consists of 3,000 to 3,500 clones, 86% of them appearing once. The sample was lung tumor tissue. The receptors were gathered from a human donor with non-small cell lung cancer. Each CDR3 is given with its conserved first and last residue. D genes are given only for firm matches. Some rows have no size entry. The others give once, few or many, or a class for an expanded clone.

clone size: NA; D gene: NA; CDR3 length: 19; V gene: TRBV27; J gene: TRBJ2-6; CDR3 DNA: TGTGCCAGCAGTTACTCCCCTACAGCCGGGAGCTCTGGGGCCAACGTCCTGACTTTC; CDR3 protein: CASSYSPTAGSSGANVLTF
clone size: NA; D gene: NA; CDR3 length: 15; V gene: TRBV30; J gene: TRBJ2-5; CDR3 DNA: TGTGCCTGGAGTTCTGGGAGTAGGGTCCAAGAGACCCAGTACTTC; CDR3 protein: CAWSSGSRVQETQYF
clone size: once; D gene: TRBD1; CDR3 length: 13; V gene: TRBV6-5; J gene: TRBJ2-7; CDR3 DNA: TGTGCCAGCACCCTCAAGGGGGCGAGCGAGCAGTACTTC; CDR3 protein: CASTLKGASEQYF
clone size: few; D gene: TRBD2; CDR3 length: 14; V gene: TRBV29-1; J gene: TRBJ2-3; CDR3 DNA: TGCAGCGTCCAACTAGCGGGAGAGGCAGATACGCAGTATTTT; CDR3 protein: CSVQLAGEADTQYF
clone size: NA; D gene: TRBD2; CDR3 length: 16; V gene: TRBV27; J gene: TRBJ2-1; CDR3 DNA: TGTGCCAGCAGTCCCTCGCCGGGGGGGTCGAGCAATGAGCAGTTCTTC; CDR3 protein: CASSPSPGGSSNEQFF
clone size: NA; D gene: TRBD1; CDR3 length: 13; V gene: TRBV10-1; J gene: TRBJ1-5; CDR3 DNA: TGCGCCAGCGGAGGGACAGGGGATCAGCCCCAGCATTTT; CDR3 protein: CASGGTGDQPQHF
clone size: NA; D gene: NA; CDR3 length: 15; V gene: TRBV6-6; J gene: TRBJ1-3; CDR3 DNA: TGTGCCAGCAGTCTTGGGGGCATCTCTGGAAACACCATATATTTT; CDR3 protein: CASSLGGISGNTIYF
clone size: NA; D gene: NA; CDR3 length: 13; V gene: TRBV5-6; J gene: TRBJ1-2; CDR3 DNA: TGTGCCAGCAGCAGGGGGGGAAGCTATGGCTACACCTTC; CDR3 protein: CASSRGGSYGYTF
clone size: NA; D gene: TRBD1; CDR3 length: 12; V gene: TRBV25-1; J gene: TRBJ1-1; CDR3 DNA: TGTGCCAGCAGTCCCAGGGACAGTGAAGCTTTCTTT; CDR3 protein: CASSPRDSEAFF
clone size: few; D gene: TRBD1; CDR3 length: 18; V gene: TRBV19; J gene: TRBJ1-1; CDR3 DNA: TGTGCCAGTCCCCCTCCGGGACAGGGGGCAGGGATGGACACTGAAGCTTTCTTT; CDR3 protein: CASPPPGQGAGMDTEAFF
clone size: NA; D gene: NA; CDR3 length: 13; V gene: TRBV9; J gene: TRBJ2-1; CDR3 DNA: TGTGCCAGCAGCCGGGACTGGAACAATGAGCAGTTCTTC; CDR3 protein: CASSRDWNNEQFF
clone size: NA; D gene: TRBD1; CDR3 length: 13; V gene: TRBV6-5; J gene: TRBJ2-7; CDR3 DNA: TGTGCCAGCAGATCCGGGACAGCCTACGAGCAGTACTTC; CDR3 protein: CASRSGTAYEQYF
clone size: NA; D gene: NA; CDR3 length: 15; V gene: TRBV6-1; J gene: TRBJ2-1; CDR3 DNA: TGTGCCAGCAGTGAAGCGTGGCCGCCCTACAATGAGCAGTTCTTC; CDR3 protein: CASSEAWPPYNEQFF
clone size: large; D gene: NA; CDR3 length: 12; V gene: TRBV7-2; J gene: TRBJ2-1; CDR3 DNA: TGTGCCAGCAGCCCAGACGAGGGTGAGCAGTTCTTC; CDR3 protein: CASSPDEGEQFF
clone size: NA; D gene: TRBD1; CDR3 length: 16; V gene: TRBV15; J gene: TRBJ1-1; CDR3 DNA: TGTGCCACCAGCGGCCCCGGACAGGGGGGGGCTTCTGAAGCTTTCTTT; CDR3 protein: CATSGPGQGGASEAFF
clone size: few; D gene: NA; CDR3 length: 12; V gene: TRBV14; J gene: TRBJ1-2; CDR3 DNA: TGTGCCAGCAGCCAAACGGAGTATGGCTACACCTTC; CDR3 protein: CASSQTEYGYTF
clone size: NA; D gene: NA; CDR3 length: 14; V gene: TRBV5-6; J gene: TRBJ2-3; CDR3 DNA: TGTGCCAGCAGCTTGTTCGGGGTGACAGATACGCAGTATTTT; CDR3 protein: CASSLFGVTDTQYF
clone size: NA; D gene: TRBD2; CDR3 length: 15; V gene: TRBV27; J gene: TRBJ2-1; CDR3 DNA: TGTGCCAGCAGTTTAGGTAGCGGGACTTACAATGAGCAGTTCTTC; CDR3 protein: CASSLGSGTYNEQFF
clone size: NA; D gene: TRBD2; CDR3 length: 15; V gene: TRBV7-7; J gene: TRBJ2-5; CDR3 DNA: TGTGCTAGCAGCTTAGCGGGCGGGACGCAGGAGACCCAGTACTTC; CDR3 protein: CASSLAGGTQETQYF
clone size: once; D gene: NA; CDR3 length: 12; V gene: TRBV11-2; J gene: TRBJ2-2; CDR3 DNA: TGTGCCAGCAGAATAAACACCGGGGAGCTGTTTTTT; CDR3 protein: CASRINTGELFF
clone size: NA; D gene: TRBD1; CDR3 length: 15; V gene: TRBV5-1; J gene: TRBJ2-1; CDR3 DNA: TGCGCCAGCAGCCCGGACAGGACCTCCTACAATGAGCAGTTCTTC; CDR3 protein: CASSPDRTSYNEQFF
clone size: NA; D gene: NA; CDR3 length: 15; V gene: TRBV5-8; J gene: TRBJ2-3; CDR3 DNA: TGTGCCAGCAGCTTGGAGGGCGGGAAGACAGATACGCAGTATTTT; CDR3 protein: CASSLEGGKTDTQYF
clone size: NA; D gene: NA; CDR3 length: 17; V gene: TRBV19; J gene: TRBJ2-2; CDR3 DNA: TGTGCCAGTAGTATAGAAGTACAAGGACTTAACACCGGGGAGCTGTTTTTT; CDR3 protein: CASSIEVQGLNTGELFF
clone size: NA; D gene: TRBD1; CDR3 length: 16; V gene: TRBV7-2; J gene: TRBJ2-5; CDR3 DNA: TGTGCCAGCAGCCCTGACTCTGGACAGGGGGCAGAGACCCAGTACTTC; CDR3 protein: CASSPDSGQGAETQYF
clone size: NA; D gene: NA; CDR3 length: 14; V gene: TRBV2; J gene: TRBJ2-1; CDR3 DNA: TGTGCCAGCAGTGAAGGCGTCAGGGCCAATGAGCAGTTCTTC; CDR3 protein: CASSEGVRANEQFF
clone size: NA; D gene: NA; CDR3 length: 16; V gene: TRBV6-6; J gene: TRBJ1-5; CDR3 DNA: TGTGCCAGCAGTTACTCATCAACAGGGAGCAATCAGCCCCAGCATTTT; CDR3 protein: CASSYSSTGSNQPQHF
clone size: once; D gene: TRBD2; CDR3 length: 15; V gene: TRBV11-2; J gene: TRBJ2-5; CDR3 DNA: TGTGCCAGCAGCTTAGATTGGGGGGGCCAAGAGACCCAGTACTTC; CDR3 protein: CASSLDWGGQETQYF
clone size: NA; D gene: TRBD2; CDR3 length: 16; V gene: TRBV4-3; J gene: TRBJ2-1; CDR3 DNA: TGCGCCAGCTCCCTACTAGCGGGAGACCTCTACAATGAGCAGTTCTTC; CDR3 protein: CASSLLAGDLYNEQFF
clone size: NA; D gene: NA; CDR3 length: 13; V gene: TRBV7-8; J gene: TRBJ2-2; CDR3 DNA: TGTGCCAGCAGCCCCAAACGGACAGGGGAGCTGTTTTTT; CDR3 protein: CASSPKRTGELFF
clone size: NA; D gene: NA; CDR3 length: 17; V gene: TRBV7-2; J gene: TRBJ2-1; CDR3 DNA: TGTGCCAGCAGACCCCCCCCCACCCGCGGGACCTACAATGAGCAGTTCTTC; CDR3 protein: CASRPPPTRGTYNEQFF
clone size: NA; D gene: TRBD1; CDR3 length: 16; V gene: TRBV11-1; J gene: TRBJ2-4; CDR3 DNA: TGTGCCAGCAGCTTAGCGCCGGACAGGGACCAAAACATTCAGTACTTC; CDR3 protein: CASSLAPDRDQNIQYF
clone size: NA; D gene: NA; CDR3 length: 11; V gene: TRBV6-1; J gene: TRBJ2-3; CDR3 DNA: TGTGCCAGCACGTACACAGATACGCAGTATTTT; CDR3 protein: CASTYTDTQYF
clone size: NA; D gene: NA; CDR3 length: 14; V gene: TRBV9; J gene: TRBJ1-1; CDR3 DNA: TGTGCCAGCAGCGCTACCCAGCGTAGCACTGAAGCTTTCTTT; CDR3 protein: CASSATQRSTEAFF
clone size: NA; D gene: NA; CDR3 length: 15; V gene: TRBV7-2; J gene: TRBJ1-1; CDR3 DNA: TGTGCCAGCAGCTTAGCGCAAATAATAGGGGGTGAAGCTTTCTTT; CDR3 protein: CASSLAQIIGGEAFF
clone size: NA; D gene: TRBD1; CDR3 length: 13; V gene: TRBV6-1; J gene: TRBJ1-6; CDR3 DNA: TGTGCCACCGCGGACAGGGATAATTCACCCCTCCACTTT; CDR3 protein: CATADRDNSPLHF
clone size: NA; D gene: NA; CDR3 length: 17; V gene: TRBV11-3; J gene: TRBJ2-1; CDR3 DNA: TGTGCCAGCAGCTTAGAAAGCGGGCGCCCGAACTACAATGAGCAGTTCTTC; CDR3 protein: CASSLESGRPNYNEQFF
clone size: NA; D gene: TRBD1; CDR3 length: 15; V gene: TRBV4-2; J gene: TRBJ2-1; CDR3 DNA: TGTGCCAGCAGCCAGGCCGGGACAGGGATCGATGAGCAGTTCTTC; CDR3 protein: CASSQAGTGIDEQFF
clone size: NA; D gene: NA; CDR3 length: 13; V gene: TRBV7-2; J gene: TRBJ1-3; CDR3 DNA: TGTGCCAGCAGTTCCACTACTGGAAACACCATATATTTT; CDR3 protein: CASSSTTGNTIYF
clone size: NA; D gene: NA; CDR3 length: 13; V gene: TRBV11-3; J gene: TRBJ1-1; CDR3 DNA: TGTGCCAGCAGCCCGGACAGTGGCACTGAAGCTTTCTTT; CDR3 protein: CASSPDSGTEAFF
clone size: NA; D gene: TRBD1; CDR3 length: 18; V gene: TRBV27; J gene: TRBJ2-3; CDR3 DNA: TGTGCCAGCAGTTTTAGTCGACTGCGGGACAGGGGGCAAGATACGCAGTATTTT; CDR3 protein: CASSFSRLRDRGQDTQYF
clone size: NA; D gene: NA; CDR3 length: 15; V gene: TRBV7-9; J gene: TRBJ2-3; CDR3 DNA: TGTGCCAGCAGCATCCCTCAGGGGTTCACAGATACGCAGTATTTT; CDR3 protein: CASSIPQGFTDTQYF
clone size: NA; D gene: NA; CDR3 length: 16; V gene: TRBV6-5; J gene: TRBJ1-6; CDR3 DNA: TGTGCCAGCAGTTATTATAGGGGTTCCTATAATTCACCCCTCCACTTT; CDR3 protein: CASSYYRGSYNSPLHF
clone size: NA; D gene: NA; CDR3 length: 14; V gene: TRBV14; J gene: TRBJ1-1; CDR3 DNA: TGTGCCAGCAGCCTTCGGACGGGAAACACTGAAGCTTTCTTT; CDR3 protein: CASSLRTGNTEAFF
clone size: NA; D gene: TRBD1; CDR3 length: 13; V gene: TRBV19; J gene: TRBJ2-7; CDR3 DNA: TGTGCCAGTAGTACTACAGGGGACCACGAGCAGTACTTC; CDR3 protein: CASSTTGDHEQYF
clone size: few; D gene: NA; CDR3 length: 16; V gene: TRBV2; J gene: TRBJ1-1; CDR3 DNA: TGTGCCAGCAGTGAAGGGGGCGGGGGGTCGGGCACTGAAGCTTTCTTT; CDR3 protein: CASSEGGGGSGTEAFF
clone size: NA; D gene: NA; CDR3 length: 11; V gene: TRBV20-1; J gene: TRBJ2-7; CDR3 DNA: TGCAGTGCCAGAGACGTGGCCGAGCAGTACTTC; CDR3 protein: CSARDVAEQYF
clone size: NA; D gene: NA; CDR3 length: 16; V gene: TRBV5-8; J gene: TRBJ1-4; CDR3 DNA: TGTGCCAGCAGCTTGAAGGGGTTTGCAACTAATGAAAAACTGTTTTTT; CDR3 protein: CASSLKGFATNEKLFF
clone size: NA; D gene: TRBD2; CDR3 length: 15; V gene: TRBV7-2; J gene: TRBJ2-1; CDR3 DNA: TGTGCCAGCAGCTTGTTAGCGGGGGGGGTCCAGGGGCAGTTCTTC; CDR3 protein: CASSLLAGGVQGQFF
clone size: NA; D gene: NA; CDR3 length: 15; V gene: TRBV7-2; J gene: TRBJ2-5; CDR3 DNA: TGTGCCAGCAGCCTGAACAAGGGGAATCAGGAGACCCAGTACTTC; CDR3 protein: CASSLNKGNQETQYF
clone size: NA; D gene: TRBD2; CDR3 length: 18; V gene: TRBV7-8; J gene: TRBJ2-3; CDR3 DNA: TGTGCCAGCAGCTCTTATCCCGCTAGCGGGAGAGGAAGAGATACGCAGTATTTT; CDR3 protein: CASSSYPASGRGRDTQYF
clone size: NA; D gene: TRBD1; CDR3 length: 15; V gene: TRBV5-1; J gene: TRBJ2-7; CDR3 DNA: TGCGCCAGCAGCTTGCAGGGACAGGGAACCTACGAGCAGTACTTC; CDR3 protein: CASSLQGQGTYEQYF
clone size: NA; D gene: NA; CDR3 length: 15; V gene: TRBV5-1; J gene: TRBJ1-1; CDR3 DNA: TGCGCCAGCAGCTGGGCCGGGGTTCCTTACGCTGAAGCTTTCTTT; CDR3 protein: CASSWAGVPYAEAFF
clone size: NA; D gene: TRBD2; CDR3 length: 14; V gene: TRBV7-8; J gene: TRBJ2-4; CDR3 DNA: TGTGCCAGCAGCTTTGGCGGGAGAGGAAACATTCAGTACTTC; CDR3 protein: CASSFGGRGNIQYF
clone size: NA; D gene: NA; CDR3 length: 14; V gene: TRBV4-2; J gene: TRBJ2-3; CDR3 DNA: TGTGCCAGCAGCCCTTCCAGACTACCAGATACGCAGTATTTT; CDR3 protein: CASSPSRLPDTQYF
clone size: NA; D gene: NA; CDR3 length: 12; V gene: TRBV6-1; J gene: TRBJ2-7; CDR3 DNA: TGTGCCAGCAGTGACACGGCCTACGAGCAGTACTTC; CDR3 protein: CASSDTAYEQYF
clone size: NA; D gene: TRBD1; CDR3 length: 17; V gene: TRBV4-3; J gene: TRBJ2-3; CDR3 DNA: TGCGCCAGCAGCCAAGCTCAAACAGGGGGAAGCACAGATACGCAGTATTTT; CDR3 protein: CASSQAQTGGSTDTQYF
clone size: NA; D gene: TRBD2; CDR3 length: 15; V gene: TRBV5-1; J gene: TRBJ2-5; CDR3 DNA: TGCGCCAGCAGCATATCCGGGACTACACAAGAGACCCAGTACTTC; CDR3 protein: CASSISGTTQETQYF
clone size: few; D gene: NA; CDR3 length: 16; V gene: TRBV11-2; J gene: TRBJ2-7; CDR3 DNA: TGTGCCAGCTCACTAACCCCTGCTGTGAGCTCCTACGAGCAGTACTTC; CDR3 protein: CASSLTPAVSSYEQYF
clone size: NA; D gene: TRBD1; CDR3 length: 14; V gene: TRBV7-7; J gene: TRBJ1-6; CDR3 DNA: TGTGCTAGCAGCCTAGGGGGCGAGAATTCACCCCTCCACTTT; CDR3 protein: CASSLGGENSPLHF
clone size: NA; D gene: TRBD2; CDR3 length: 14; V gene: TRBV30; J gene: TRBJ2-3; CDR3 DNA: TGTGCCTGGAGTGTAACCGGGGGGGCAGATACGCAGTATTTT; CDR3 protein: CAWSVTGGADTQYF